This TCR beta chain stems from a study of monozygotic twins with cystic fibrosis. Repertoires were generated with immunoSEQ multiplex PCR, while TCRdb's copy carries only in-frame clones and drops some. The table has about 22,000 clones, less than 98% seen once. CDR1 is GTSNPN and CDR2 is SVGIG in the germline V gene (reference sequence). V lost 6 bases and J lost 14; bases outside the gene matches: 11. The CDR3 has 11 amino acids. The sequencing input was blood. This receptor was taken from a girl aged 10 to 17 with cystic fibrosis. This chain links TRBV30 with TRBJ2-5; 8 bases are shared with TRBD2. CDR3 sequence: CACDAGGGPYF. In nucleotides, the CDR3 is TGTGCCTGTGACGCGGGAGGCGGTCCTTACTTC. Supplemented by reference TRBV30 and TRBJ2-5, the full variable domain reads SQTIHQWPATLVQPVGSPLSLECTVEGTSNPNLYWYRQAAGRGLQLLFYSVGIGQISSEVPQNLSASRPQDRQFILSSKKLLLSDSGFYLCACDAGGGPYFGPGTRLLVL.